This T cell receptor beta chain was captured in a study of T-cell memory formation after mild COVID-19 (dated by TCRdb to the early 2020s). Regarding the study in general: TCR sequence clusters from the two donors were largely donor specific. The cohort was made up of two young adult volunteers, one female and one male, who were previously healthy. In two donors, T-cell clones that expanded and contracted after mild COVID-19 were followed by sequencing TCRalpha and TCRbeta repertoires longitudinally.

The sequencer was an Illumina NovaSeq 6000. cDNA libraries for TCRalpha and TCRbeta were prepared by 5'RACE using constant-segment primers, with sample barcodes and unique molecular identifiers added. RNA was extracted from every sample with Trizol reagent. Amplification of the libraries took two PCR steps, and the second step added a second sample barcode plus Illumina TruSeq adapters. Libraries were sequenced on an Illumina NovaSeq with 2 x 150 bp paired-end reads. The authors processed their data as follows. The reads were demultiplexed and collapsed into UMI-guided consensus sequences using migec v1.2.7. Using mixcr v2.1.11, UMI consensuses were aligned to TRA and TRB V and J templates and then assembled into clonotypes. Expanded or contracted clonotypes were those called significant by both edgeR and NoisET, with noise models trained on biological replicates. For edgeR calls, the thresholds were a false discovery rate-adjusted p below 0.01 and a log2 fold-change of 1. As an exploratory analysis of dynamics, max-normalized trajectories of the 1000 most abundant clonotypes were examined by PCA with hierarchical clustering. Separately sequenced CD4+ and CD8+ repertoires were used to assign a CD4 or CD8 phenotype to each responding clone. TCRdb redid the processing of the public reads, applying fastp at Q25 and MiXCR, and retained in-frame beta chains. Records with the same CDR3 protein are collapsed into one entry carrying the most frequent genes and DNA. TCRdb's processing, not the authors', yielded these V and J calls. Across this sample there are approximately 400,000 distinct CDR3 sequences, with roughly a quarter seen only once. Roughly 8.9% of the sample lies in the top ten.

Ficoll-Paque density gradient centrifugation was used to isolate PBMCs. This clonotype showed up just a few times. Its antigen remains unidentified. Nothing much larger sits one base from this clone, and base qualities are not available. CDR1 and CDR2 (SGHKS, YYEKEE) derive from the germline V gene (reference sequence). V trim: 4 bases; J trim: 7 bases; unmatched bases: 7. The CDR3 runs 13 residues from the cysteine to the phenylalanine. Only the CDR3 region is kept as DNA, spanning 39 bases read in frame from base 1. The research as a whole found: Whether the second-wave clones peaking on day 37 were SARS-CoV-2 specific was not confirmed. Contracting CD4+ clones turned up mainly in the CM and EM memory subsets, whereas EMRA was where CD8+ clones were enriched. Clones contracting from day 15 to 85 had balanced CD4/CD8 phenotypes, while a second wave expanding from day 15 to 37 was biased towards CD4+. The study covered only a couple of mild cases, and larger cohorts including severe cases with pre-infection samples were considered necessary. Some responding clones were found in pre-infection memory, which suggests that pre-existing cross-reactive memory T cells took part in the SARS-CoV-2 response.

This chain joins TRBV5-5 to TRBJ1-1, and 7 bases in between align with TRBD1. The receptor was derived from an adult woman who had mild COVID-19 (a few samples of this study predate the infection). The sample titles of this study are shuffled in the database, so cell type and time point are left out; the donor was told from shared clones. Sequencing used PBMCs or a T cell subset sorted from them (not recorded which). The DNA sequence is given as TGTGCCAGCAGCCTCACAGGGGTGGTTGAAGCTTTCTTT. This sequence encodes CASSLTGVVEAFF.